What follows describes a single T cell receptor (beta chain). This clone was seen a single time. The clone's antigen remains unknown. No base quality values were provided; no much bigger clone lies one nucleotide off. From its cysteine to its phenylalanine, the CDR3 spans 16 amino acids. Only CDR3 DNA remains: 48 bases, in frame from the first base. At the junction V is shortened by 5 bases and J by 4 bases; bases outside the gene matches: 11. CDR1 MDHEN and CDR2 SYDVKM are derived from the germline V gene. The sample's time point label, decoded: approximately 2 years on ibrutinib. For TCR beta library preparation, around 1.9 micrograms of genomic DNA were extracted from the cryopreserved PBMCs. Longitudinal blood samples from CLL patients on ibrutinib monotherapy underwent high-throughput TCR beta sequencing. The patients took part in an open-label, single-center phase 2 trial of ibrutinib monotherapy.

The source of the sample is a study of cytotoxic CD8 clonotypes in ibrutinib-treated CLL (dated by TCRdb to the early 2020s). As for the study more broadly: The cohort was composed of about 10 relapsed/refractory and approximately 14 treatment-naive patients; IGHV unmutated status was identified in approximately 18 patients. Partial responses were observed in 24 patients and complete responses in 2; after a median follow-up of 68 months, remission was maintained in 14 patients and progression was observed in roughly 12. The response samples were drawn at a median of roughly twelve months into treatment, with a range of about 6 to 40 months. On average, each sample yielded around 230,000 productive templates and 85,000 to 95,000 productive rearrangements. Of the 85 to 95 participants in the trial, roughly 26 had longitudinal samples available. Cryopreserved peripheral blood mononuclear cells were collected at three points: before therapy, at response, and at either sustained remission or disease progression. Patients were still on ibrutinib when every remission and progressive disease sample was collected.

General findings and caveats noted by the study authors: At ibrutinib response clonality went up, during sustained remission it held steady, and at progression it dropped back toward baseline. Baseline clonality exceeded that of age-matched healthy donors and correlated strongly with circulating CD8+ T-cell counts. Public clonotypes were found to be uncommon and were observed to contract or remain stable during treatment; the increase in clonality was shown to reflect expansion of private clonotypes at ibrutinib response. Sustained-remission and progressing patients did not have matched sampling times, and lymph node repertoires were not examined.

The goal of deep resolution MiSeq sequencing was a depth between 1 in 1 million and 1 in 200,000 T cells, and coverage averaged 10x per clonotype. TCR beta libraries were generated with the immunoSEQ hsTCRB Kit. As for the authors' bioinformatics: The data were analyzed with ImmunoSEQ Analyzer and ImmunoSEQ Data Assistant, and V, D and J gene assignments followed IMGT definitions. Clonality was computed as one minus normalized Shannon entropy of productive rearrangement frequencies, ranging from 0 to 1. Only overrepresented clonotypes making up at least 0.05% of the repertoire of each patient were included in the public clonotype analysis. Repertoires from thirteen age-matched healthy donors in immuneACCESS were used as clonality controls. Imported from immuneACCESS, the table was reduced by TCRdb to in-frame sequences with V and J called. These copies leave out some clones; in studies compared against another copy, an unresolved V gene accounts for under half, and the cause of the remainder is not known. That table supplies the V and J calls and clone size; D and trimming were determined from the DNA. This sample lists about 250,000 clones; around three quarters were detected once. The biggest ten clones account for 15% to 19% of the sample.

The sequence derives from a human donor with chronic lymphocytic leukemia. The chain is made from TRBV28 and TRBJ2-3; 8 junctional bases match TRBD2. Source: PBMCs, taken after 24 months of ibrutinib treatment. The sequence in DNA is TGTGCCAGCAGTCCCCAAGCGGGAGCGCGGGCAGATACGCAGTATTTT. This encodes CASSPQAGARADTQYF.